Presented here are 30 T cell receptor beta chains from one specimen sequenced in a study of early T cells in non-severe SARS-CoV-2 infection. MiXCR, applied by TCRdb to the 5' RACE reads, yields one record per CDR3 protein. The data hold 45,000 to 55,000 distinct CDR3 sequences, with roughly 6.2% observed a single time. Specimen: whole blood. Receptors originate from an adult who was a healthcare worker with PCR-confirmed SARS-CoV-2 infection or an uninfected control (not recorded which).

The chain employs TRBV4-3 and TRBJ1-4, with D tentatively TRBD1 (5 bases). The length of the CDR3 is 16 residues. Trimming took 3 bases from V and 8 from J, leaving 19 bases between them. From germline, CDR1 is LGHNA and CDR2 YSLEER. CDR3 residues: CASSQGPGRSQEKLFF. The CDR3 DNA follows: TGCGCCAGCAGCCAGGGGCCGGGGAGGTCCCAAGAAAAACTGTTTTTT.

There are a few counts of this clonotype. The chain uses TRBV3-2 and TRBJ1-1. TRBV3-2 is designated a pseudogene. CDR3 length: 13 amino acids. CDR3 coding DNA: TGTGCCAGCAGCCAAGGGTGGGACACTGAAGCTTTCTTT. This encodes CASSQGWDTEAFF.

This clonotype was counted only a few times. The V gene is TRBV5-1, the J gene TRBJ1-1, with a possible D match to TRBD1 (5 bases). CDR3 length: 16 amino acids. CDR1 SGHRS and CDR2 YFSETQ come from the germline V gene. Trimming took 0 bases from V and 0 from J, leaving 12 bases between them. The CDR3 sequence is CASSLDGTAMNTEAFF. CDR3 bases: TGCGCCAGCAGCTTGGACGGGACGGCGATGAACACTGAAGCTTTCTTT.

In this sample, this clonotype turned up a few times. This chain uses TRBV7-2 with TRBJ2-7; 7 bases align to TRBD1. The CDR3 covers 16 residues. V gave up 4 bases and J gave up 2 bases; unmatched junction bases: 11. Germline-derived CDR1 and CDR2 are SGHTA and FQGNSA. The CDR3 reads CASSSSVRTGTYEQYF. CDR3 nucleotide sequence: TGTGCCAGCAGCTCCTCCGTAAGGACAGGCACCTACGAGCAGTACTTC.

In its sample, this clonotype was seen many times. V is TRBV5-1 and J is TRBJ2-7; 7 nucleotides align to TRBD1. From germline, CDR1 is SGHRS and CDR2 YFSETQ. This CDR3 region has 16 residues. V shed 0 bases, J shed 1 base, and the junction held 7 bases outside the gene matches. The CDR3 protein is CASSLVKGALSYEQYF. The CDR3 DNA sequence: TGCGCCAGCAGCTTGGTCAAGGGGGCGCTTTCCTACGAGCAGTACTTC.

This clonotype was counted at least ten times. V and J are TRBV12-3 or TRBV12-4 and TRBJ2-1; 7 bases agree with TRBD2. Trimming took 0 bases from V and 5 from J; bases not matched to a gene: 10. CDR3 length: 17 amino acids. CDR3 nucleotides: TGTGCCAGCAGTTTAGCGCGGCGGGGGAAGGGCGACAATGAGCAGTTCTTC. It translates to CASSLARRGKGDNEQFF.

This clonotype has only a few counts. The J gene is TRBJ2-1, the V gene TRBV7-9; 11 bases align to TRBD2. The germline V gene has CDR1 SEHNR and CDR2 FQNEAQ (reference sequence). The CDR3 sequence is 16 residues long. The ends lost 2 bases at V and 6 bases at J; junction bases unmatched: 6. The CDR3 loop reads CASSLLVLAGGNEQFF. As DNA, the CDR3 is TGTGCCAGCAGCTTACTTGTTCTAGCGGGGGGCAATGAGCAGTTCTTC.

In its sample, this clonotype was seen a few times. This chain joins TRBV6-5 and TRBJ2-7; 10 bases fit TRBD1. This CDR3 comprises 14 residues. J lost 5 bases, V lost 3 bases, and 4 bases had no gene match. Germline V gene sequence: CDR1 MNHEY, CDR2 SVGAGI. The CDR3 spells CASSYTGTGDEQYF. In DNA form, the CDR3 reads TGTGCCAGCAGTTATACCGGGACAGGGGACGAGCAGTACTTC.

At least ten counts were recorded for this clonotype. The V gene is TRBV5-1, the J gene TRBJ2-7, with D perhaps TRBD1 or TRBD2 (5 bases each). The V end was cut by 0 bases, the J end by 2 bases, with 12 bases between. Germline V gene lookup returns CDR1 SGHRS and CDR2 YFSETQ. The CDR3 runs to 15 residues. The CDR3, as DNA: TGCGCCAGCAGCTTGGGGGACCGACCGCCCTACGAGCAGTACTTC. Translation: CASSLGDRPPYEQYF.

This clonotype was observed at least ten times. The V gene is TRBV18, the J gene TRBJ2-7, with D perhaps matching TRBD1 (5 bases). Germline CDR1 KGHSH, CDR2 LQKENI. The CDR3 sequence is 13 residues long. V gave up 3 bases and J gave up 5 bases, with 11 bases separating them. CDR3 in DNA: TGTGCCAGCTCACCGGAGCCAGGGAACGAGCAGTACTTC. Amino acid sequence: CASSPEPGNEQYF.

The sample holds many counts of this clonotype. V usage is TRBV6-6 and J usage is TRBJ2-3; 9 nucleotides align to TRBD2. Germline CDR1 MNHNY, CDR2 SVGAGI (reference sequence). The CDR3 runs 16 residues. V lost 6 bases to trimming and J lost 5 bases; unmatched junction nucleotides: 12. CDR3 region: CASRPNRLAGLDTQYF. CDR3 DNA: TGTGCCAGCAGGCCCAACCGGCTAGCGGGGTTAGATACGCAGTATTTT.

This clonotype was seen at least ten times. The chain carries TRBV18 and TRBJ1-2; TRBD1 agrees at 8 bases. CDR3 size: 15 residues. V shed 3 bases, J shed 4 bases, and the junction held 7 bases outside the gene matches. Germline loops: CDR1 KGHSH, CDR2 LQKENI. The CDR3 region has the DNA TGTGCCAGCTCACCGGAGACAGGGGTGGCCTATGGCTACACCTTC. Translating gives CASSPETGVAYGYTF. Full variable domain (missing parts from reference TRBV18 and TRBJ1-2): NAGVMQNPRHLVRRRGQEARLRCSPMKGHSHVYWYRQLPEEGLKFMVYLQKENIIDESGMPKERFSAEFPKEGPSILRIQQVVRGDSAAYFCASSPETGVAYGYTFGSGTRLTVV.

This clonotype was observed many times. The chain recombines TRBV7-9 with TRBJ1-1; tentatively, D is TRBD1 (5 bases). V lost 7 bases, J lost 7 bases, and 25 bases lay in between. Germline V gives CDR1 SEHNR, CDR2 FQNEAQ (reference sequence). The CDR3 runs 16 residues. This CDR3 is CASINSVGTSDVEAFF. The CDR3 bases are TGTGCCAGCATCAATAGTGTTGGGACCTCGGACGTTGAAGCTTTCTTT.

V and J are TRBV11-3 and TRBJ1-6; D not resolved. Germline CDR1 is SGHNT and CDR2 is YENEEA. This CDR3 contains 12 residues. V was pared by 3 bases and J by 17 bases, with 14 bases between. The CDR3 is CASSFSGLRIHF. The CDR3 nucleotides are TGTGCCAGCAGCTTTTCTGGGTTACGCATCCACTTT.

This clonotype was seen at least ten times. The DNA of the CDR3 is TGTGCCAGCAGCCCTGGGTCCAGAACTGACGGCTACACCTTC. The encoded protein is CASSPGSRTDGYTF. This chain connects TRBV7-9 to TRBJ1-2, with D unresolved. This CDR3 contains 14 residues. CDR1 and CDR2 from the germline V gene are SEHNR and FQNEAQ (reference sequence). The V and J ends lost 5 bases and 8 bases respectively, with 18 bases between them.

This clonotype was recorded many times. This sequence joins TRBV30 and TRBJ2-7; 7 bases agree with TRBD1. The CDR3 totals 14 residues. Germline CDR1 and CDR2: GTSNPN and SVGIG (reference sequence). The V segment lost 0 bases and the J segment 5 bases; nucleotides outside the gene matches: 7. CDR3 sequence reads: CAWSVGGQVNEQYF. In nucleotides, the CDR3 is TGTGCCTGGAGTGTAGGGGGCCAGGTTAACGAGCAGTACTTC.

This clonotype was counted at least ten times. The DNA for the CDR3 is TGTGCCAGCAGCTTATCGCGGGGGACCGGGGAGCTGTTTTTT. Translation: CASSLSRGTGELFF. The chain carries TRBV7-2 and TRBJ2-2; TRBD2 agrees at 7 bases. This CDR3 has 14 residues. V gave up 2 bases and J gave up 5 bases; unmatched junction bases: 2. The V gene's germline CDR1 is SGHTA and CDR2 FQGNSA. The whole variable domain, remainder taken from reference TRBV7-2 and TRBJ2-2, is GAGVSQSPSNKVTEKGKDVELRCDPISGHTALYWYRQSLGQGLEFLIYFQGNSAPDKSGLPSDRFSAERTGGSVSTLTIQRTQQEDSAVYLCASSLSRGTGELFFGEGSRLTVL.

This clonotype was counted many times. V usage is TRBV29-1 and J usage is TRBJ1-2; the D gene is possibly TRBD1 (6 bases). The CDR3 totals 15 residues. Germline V gene lookup returns CDR1 SQVTM and CDR2 ANQGSEA. Trimming removed 6 bases from V and 1 base from J, with 18 bases in between. CDR3: CSVGRGGSDNYGYTF. The CDR3 DNA sequence: TGCAGCGTCGGAAGGGGGGGATCGGATAACTATGGCTACACCTTC.

This clonotype has only a few counts. The chain uses TRBV20-1 and TRBJ1-5; D is perhaps TRBD1 (5 bases). V lost 5 bases to trimming and J lost 1 base, with 18 bases between them. CDR3 length: 16 residues. Germline CDR1 and CDR2: DFQATT and SNEGSKA (reference sequence). The CDR3 nucleotides are TGCAGTGCTCCCTCCGGGGCCGGAGGAAGCAATCAGCCCCAGCATTTT. It specifies CSAPSGAGGSNQPQHF.

The chain combines TRBV4-2 with TRBJ2-7; D possibly corresponds to TRBD2 (6 bases). From germline, CDR1 is LGHNA and CDR2 YNFKEQ. The CDR3 totals 15 residues. Trimming left V 3 bases short and J 0 bases short, with 12 bases between. Here the CDR3 reads CASSHRLEASYEQYF. The CDR3 DNA reads TGTGCCAGCAGCCATAGACTAGAGGCCTCCTACGAGCAGTACTTC.

This clonotype was recorded a few times. The chain carries TRBV18 and TRBJ2-5; D unresolved. Germline values: CDR1 KGHSH, CDR2 LQKENI. CDR3 length equals 12 residues. V was trimmed by 6 bases and J by 3 bases, leaving 8 bases between them. The CDR3 sequence: CASSSIKETQYF. The DNA for the CDR3 is TGTGCCAGCTCTTCGATAAAAGAGACCCAGTACTTC.

This clonotype was seen a handful of times. The chain has TRBV6-5 and TRBJ1-2, with 7 bases aligning to TRBD1. This CDR3 region has 13 residues. After removal of 5 bases from V and 5 bases from J, the junction contained 5 bases not matched to a gene. Germline CDR1 and CDR2: MNHEY and SVGAGI. This CDR3 is CASSPNRGYGYTF. The CDR3 coding sequence is TGTGCCAGCAGTCCCAACAGGGGTTATGGCTACACCTTC.

This clonotype was counted ten times or more. The chain links TRBV12-3 or TRBV12-4 to TRBJ1-3; D unclear. Trimming took off 3 bases at V and 0 bases at J, with 15 bases between the two ends. The CDR3 length is 17 residues. In DNA, the CDR3 is TGTGCCAGCAGTTTCGGGTCCGCGCCGTCCTCTGGAAACACCATATATTTT. Translating gives CASSFGSAPSSGNTIYF.

This clonotype turned up a few times. V usage is TRBV14 and J usage is TRBJ2-1; no definite D call. Germline assignment: CDR1 SGHDN and CDR2 FVKESK. The length of the CDR3 is 19 residues. V lost 0 bases to trimming and J lost 4 bases, with 22 bases between them. The CDR3, as DNA: TGTGCCAGCAGCCAAGATCTTAGCCCATTAGAGCCAGAATACAATGAGCAGTTCTTC. As protein: CASSQDLSPLEPEYNEQFF.

This clonotype was observed a handful of times. The CDR3 coding sequence is TGTGCCAGCAGCGCAACCAGACGGACAGAAGCTTTCTTT. Translated: CASSATRRTEAFF. The chain links TRBV11-3 to TRBJ1-1, with a tentative D call TRBD1 (5 bases). The CDR3 extends over 13 amino acids. The germline CDR1 and CDR2 sequences are SGHNT and YENEEA. Between the trimmed V and J ends, which lost 5 bases and 8 bases, there was a span of 15 bases.

This clonotype appeared a few times. The chain carries TRBV11-2 and TRBJ2-1; no clear D. Germline-derived CDR1 and CDR2 are SGHAT and FQNNGV. Trimming shortened V by 6 bases and J by 0 bases, and 12 bases separated the two germline ends. This CDR3 is built from 15 residues. The CDR3 is CASRATPGSYNEQFF. For the CDR3, the DNA is TGTGCCAGCAGAGCCACGCCCGGCTCCTACAATGAGCAGTTCTTC.

With regard to this clonotype: This may stem from a read error, because a much larger clone lies one nucleotide away. The chain uses TRBV20-1 and TRBJ2-2; 8 nucleotides match TRBD1. Germline V gives CDR1 DFQATT, CDR2 SNEGSKA (reference sequence). V shed 8 bases and J 6 bases; nucleotides not matched to a gene: 5. The CDR3 is made up of 12 amino acids. The CDR3 DNA follows: TGCAGTACCAGCAGGGGGCCCGGGGAGCTGTTTTTT. This gives the protein CSTSRGPGELFF.

This clonotype was counted at least ten times. The chain carries TRBV9 and TRBJ2-7; D perhaps matches TRBD2 (5 bases). Germline lookup yields CDR1 SGDLS and CDR2 YYNGEE. Trimming removed 4 bases from V and 3 bases from J, with 17 bases in between. The CDR3 covers 15 residues. Here the CDR3 DNA reads TGTGCCAGCAGCCCCCAACCCGGCCGGGGCTACGAGCAGTACTTC. Protein sequence: CASSPQPGRGYEQYF.

This clonotype was detected ten times or more. The chain joins TRBV12-3 or TRBV12-4 to TRBJ2-1; perhaps TRBD2 as D (5 bases). Trimming took off 3 bases at V and 1 base at J, with 7 bases between the two ends. The CDR3 contains 14 residues. CDR3 loop: CASSFRGSYNEQFF. CDR3 nucleotides: TGTGCCAGCAGTTTTCGGGGTTCCTACAATGAGCAGTTCTTC.

This clonotype came up many times. Here the CDR3 reads CASSPDRKGAQFF. DNA of the CDR3: TGTGCCAGCTCACCGGATAGAAAGGGGGCTCAGTTCTTC. The chain links TRBV18 to TRBJ2-1; TRBD1 matches at 7 bases. The germline gives CDR1 KGHSH, CDR2 LQKENI. The CDR3 length is 13 residues. Losses at the gene ends were 3 bases for V and 13 bases for J; bases not matched to a gene: 9.